The 15 T cell receptor beta chains below come from one sample, sequenced in a study of CD8+CD57+ T cells in acquired aplastic anemia. Genomic DNA was employed as the template in profiling TCR beta VDJ and CDR3. TCRdb analysed the reads with MiXCR anew, one entry per CDR3 protein. This table holds fewer than 250,000 distinct CDR3 sequences, roughly half found once. Patients chosen for sequencing had shown CD8+CD57+ cell expansion by flow cytometry. Sequencing was done on a sample of sorted CD4+, CD8+, or CD8+CD57+ T cells (not recorded which) from PBMCs. The source of these receptors is a human donor with aplastic anemia.

This clonotype was detected a few times. This chain links TRBV5-6 with TRBJ1-4; 9 bases agree with TRBD1. The CDR3 has 15 residues. Germline CDR1 SGHDT, CDR2 YYEEEE. The trim removed 1 base at V and 8 bases at J, leaving 6 bases unmatched. DNA for the CDR3: TGTGCCAGCAGCTTGTCAGGGACAGGGCCCGAAAAACTGTTTTTT. It yields the protein CASSLSGTGPEKLFF.

This clonotype occurred many times. V and J are TRBV29-1 and TRBJ1-1; 7 bases align to TRBD1. The trim removed 6 bases at V and 0 bases at J, leaving 22 bases unmatched. Germline CDR1 SQVTM, CDR2 ANQGSEA. This CDR3 has 19 amino acids. The CDR3, as DNA: TGCAGCGTCCCCTACTCCGATCGGACAGGAAGGGTTGTGAACACTGAAGCTTTCTTT. It translates to CSVPYSDRTGRVVNTEAFF.

This clonotype was detected ten times or more. This rearrangement joins TRBV4-1 to TRBJ1-5; 7 bases match TRBD1. CDR1 is MGHRA, CDR2 YSYEKL, per germline. J was trimmed by 0 bases and V by 1 base; bases with no gene match: 0. The CDR3 is made up of 15 amino acids. CDR3 region: CASSQGQGSNQPQHF. As DNA, the CDR3 is TGCGCCAGCAGCCAAGGACAGGGTAGCAATCAGCCCCAGCATTTT.

This clonotype was detected ten times or more. The chain carries TRBV9 and TRBJ2-3; 10 bases line up with TRBD1. The CDR3 has 15 residues. Trimming removed 3 bases from V and 1 base from J; junction bases left unmatched: 2. Germline-derived CDR1 and CDR2 are SGDLS and YYNGEE. The CDR3 bases are TGTGCCAGCAGCGCCGGGACAGGGGGCACAGATACGCAGTATTTT. Translating gives CASSAGTGGTDTQYF.

Concerning this clonotype itself: A much more abundant neighbour one base away suggests this may be a read error. The rearrangement joins TRBV9 to TRBJ2-3; possible D gene TRBD2, 6 bases. The V end lost 3 bases, the J end lost 2 bases, and 19 bases lay between the germline ends. CDR3 length: 17 residues. CDR1 is SGDLS and CDR2 is YYNGEE in the germline V gene. CDR3 in DNA: TGTGCCAGCAGCGCCCCGAGAGGGCGGGGAAACACAGATACGCAGTATTTT. This encodes CASSAPRGRGNTDTQYF.

The rearrangement joins TRBV7-3 to TRBJ2-1; TRBD2 matches at 12 bases. Trimming at V came to 9 bases and at J to 9 bases, leaving 12 bases not matched to a gene. Germline V lookup: CDR1 SGHTA, CDR2 FQGTGA. This CDR3 spans 15 amino acids. CDR3 region: CASSPSGGAWVEQFF. As DNA, the CDR3 is TGTGCCAGTTCCCCTAGCGGGGGGGCCTGGGTTGAGCAGTTCTTC.

The table lists this clonotype with a few counts. The missing conserved phenylalanine or tryptophan at the end of this CDR3 makes a read error likely. This chain joins TRBV6-4 and TRBJ1-4; D is unclear. Looked up from germline, CDR1 is MRHNA and CDR2 is SNTAGT. Deletions cut 0 bases from V and 5 bases from J, with 10 bases between. The CDR3 runs 15 residues. The CDR3: CASSDSAGENEKLFL. CDR3 sequence (DNA): TGTGCCAGCAGTGACTCGGCAGGCGAAAATGAAAAACTGTTTTTA.

This chain connects TRBV24-1 to TRBJ2-5, with 11 bases identical to TRBD2. This CDR3 has 15 amino acids. Germline lookup yields CDR1 KGHDR and CDR2 SFDVKD. The V segment lost 9 bases and the J segment 4 bases; nucleotides outside the gene matches: 9. As DNA, the CDR3 is TGTGCCACCCTTACTAGCGGGGGATTATCAGAGACCCAGTACTTC. Its translation: CATLTSGGLSETQYF.

The genes are TRBV19 and TRBJ2-7, with 7 nucleotides matching TRBD1. J was trimmed by 5 bases and V by 1 base; bases with no gene match: 8. There are 15 residues in the CDR3. From germline, CDR1 is LNHDA and CDR2 SQIVND (reference sequence). CDR3 residues: CASSIGSTGLDEQYF. The CDR3 bases are TGTGCCAGTAGTATAGGGTCGACAGGGCTCGACGAGCAGTACTTC. Full variable domain (remainder filled in from reference TRBV19 and TRBJ2-7): DGGITQSPKYLFRKEGQNVTLSCEQNLNHDAMYWYRQDPGQGLRLIYYSQIVNDFQKGDIAEGYSVSREKKESFPLTVTSAQKNPTAFYLCASSIGSTGLDEQYFGPGTRLTVT.

CDR3 in amino acids: CASSTEQGYYEQYF. DNA for the CDR3: TGCGCCAGCAGCACCGAACAGGGATACTACGAGCAGTACTTC. This rearrangement joins TRBV5-1 to TRBJ2-7; possible D gene TRBD1, 6 bases. The CDR3 loop spans 14 amino acids. CDR1 and CDR2 from the germline V gene are SGHRS and YFSETQ. V shed 4 bases and J shed 3 bases, with 14 bases lying between them.

This clonotype was seen only a few times. The genes are TRBV15 and TRBJ1-1; TRBD1 matches 7 bases. The length of the CDR3 is 17 residues. Germline CDR1 is LNHNV and CDR2 is YYDKDF (reference sequence). The V and J ends lost 4 bases and 4 bases, in that order; junction bases with no gene match: 15. The CDR3 DNA is TGTGCCACCAGCATTTACAGGGGAGAGATAGAAGGCACTGAAGCTTTCTTT. Its protein is CATSIYRGEIEGTEAFF.

The chain carries TRBV10-3 and TRBJ1-2; the match to TRBD1 covers 8 bases. In germline, CDR1 is ENHRY, CDR2 SYGVKD. V was pared by 8 bases and J by 2 bases, with 7 bases of the junction left unmatched. The CDR3 length is 14 residues. CDR3 in DNA: TGTGCCATCCTCCGGGACAGGTCCAACTATGGCTACACCTTC. Translated, it gives CAILRDRSNYGYTF.

As regards this clonotype: One end of the junction is discordant with germline, which a read error may explain. The rearrangement uses TRBV10-3 and TRBJ1-1; no reliable D call. Germline V gene sequence: CDR1 ENHRY, CDR2 SYGVKD. The CDR3 contains 14 residues. The CDR3 nucleotides are TGTGCCATCAGTGAGGAAACGATGAACACCGAAGCTTTCTTT. This sequence encodes CAISEETMNTEAFF.

This clonotype appeared a few times. A much larger clonotype is one base distant, so this may be a read error. The chain recombines TRBV7-9 with TRBJ2-1; D unclear. The CDR3 spans 11 residues. Deletions cut 1 base from V and 8 bases from J, with 3 bases between. Germline-derived CDR1 and CDR2 are SEHNR and FQNEAQ (reference sequence). The CDR3: CASSLVDEQFF. The CDR3 DNA reads TGTGCCAGCAGCTTAGTAGATGAGCAGTTCTTC.

The rearrangement uses TRBV2 and TRBJ2-7; 8 bases line up with TRBD1. Germline V gene lookup returns CDR1 SNHLY and CDR2 FYNNEI. J was trimmed by 6 bases and V by 6 bases; bases with no gene match: 10. There are 14 residues in the CDR3. Here the CDR3 reads CASSFRTGSGEQYF. The CDR3 coding sequence is TGTGCCAGCAGCTTCCGGACAGGGTCTGGCGAGCAGTACTTC. The full variable domain, in which reference TRBV2 and TRBJ2-7 provide the parts outside the CDR3, is EPEVTQTPSHQVTQMGQEVILRCVPISNHLYFYWYRQILGQKVEFLVSFYNNEISEKSEIFDDQFSVERPDGSNFTLKIRSTKLEDSAMYFCASSFRTGSGEQYFGPGTRLTVT.